Each of the 14 T cell receptor beta chains below was sequenced from the same sample in a study of blood T cell repertoires in COVID-19. Here immunoSEQ multiplex PCR was the method, and the copy in TCRdb shows in-frame clones only, minus some. The sample has 60,000 to 90,000 clones; roughly 88% are singletons. The sample comprised peripheral blood. The receptor source for this set is a woman in her forties or fifties with acute or convalescent COVID-19.

The chain uses TRBV12-3 or TRBV12-4 and TRBJ1-2, with a possible D match to TRBD1 (6 bases). V was trimmed by 4 bases and J by 6 bases, leaving 9 bases between them. CDR3 length: 12 amino acids. The CDR3 DNA reads TGTGCCAGCAGTTGGGGGCAGGATGGCTACACCTTC. Translated: CASSWGQDGYTF.

The V call is TRBV6-2 or TRBV6-3, the J call TRBJ1-2; 9 nucleotides match TRBD1. The length of the CDR3 is 14 residues. Germline-derived CDR1 and CDR2 are MNHEY and SVGEGT. J gave up 8 bases and V 6 bases, and 10 bases lay outside the gene matches. The CDR3: CASSVPGQGGGYTF. CDR3 DNA: TGTGCCAGCAGCGTTCCGGGACAGGGCGGCGGCTACACCTTC.

V is TRBV19 and J is TRBJ2-2; a weak D match, TRBD1 (6 bases). Trimming took 7 bases from V and 2 from J, leaving 14 bases between them. Germline lookup yields CDR1 LNHDA and CDR2 SQIVND (reference sequence). There are 15 residues in the CDR3. The chain's CDR3 is CASIPTGLNTGELFF. In nucleotides, the CDR3 is TGTGCCAGTATTCCAACAGGGTTAAACACCGGGGAGCTGTTTTTT.

The chain links TRBV2 to TRBJ2-2; perhaps TRBD2 as D (6 bases). V dropped 6 bases and J dropped 7 bases, with 15 bases sitting between them. Germline CDR1 is SNHLY and CDR2 is FYNNEI. The CDR3 sequence is 14 residues long. The CDR3 spells CASRRGTLGGELFF. In nucleotides, the CDR3 is TGTGCCAGCAGACGCGGGACTCTTGGCGGGGAGCTGTTTTTT.

The genes are TRBV19 and TRBJ2-7, with 10 bases lining up with TRBD1. V gave up 5 bases and J gave up 5 bases; unmatched junction bases: 6. The germline CDR1 and CDR2 sequences are LNHDA and SQIVND (reference sequence). The CDR3 covers 14 residues. The CDR3 loop reads CASSSRQGANEQYF. The CDR3, as DNA: TGTGCCAGTAGTTCCAGACAGGGGGCTAACGAGCAGTACTTC.

A few counts support this clone. This same CDR3 is encoded by further DNA sequences in the sample. The gene calls are TRBV19 and TRBJ1-1; 8 nucleotides agree with TRBD1. V gave up 6 bases and J gave up 11 bases; unmatched junction bases: 2. CDR3 length: 10 residues. Germline-derived CDR1 and CDR2 are LNHDA and SQIVND (reference sequence). CDR3 region: CASRDRVAFF. In DNA form, the CDR3 reads TGTGCCAGTAGGGACAGGGTGGCTTTCTTT.

This chain connects TRBV7-9 to TRBJ1-1; D not certain. Germline V lookup: CDR1 SEHNR, CDR2 FQNEAQ (reference sequence). Trimming stripped 5 bases from V and 2 bases from J, with 18 bases between. The CDR3 contains 16 residues. CDR3: CASSPSGRRSNTEAFF. In nucleotides, the CDR3 is TGTGCCAGCAGCCCTTCGGGAAGGCGGTCAAACACTGAAGCTTTCTTT.

This chain joins TRBV6-2 or TRBV6-3 and TRBJ1-5, with 8 nucleotides matching TRBD1. This CDR3 has 14 amino acids. The trim removed 0 bases at V and 9 bases at J, leaving 4 bases unmatched. Germline CDR1 MNHEY, CDR2 SVGEGT. Written as DNA, the CDR3 is TGTGCCAGCAGTTACTCCGGGGACAGGAGGCCCCAGCATTTT. It translates to CASSYSGDRRPQHF.

The chain has TRBV4-3 and TRBJ2-2; 7 nucleotides line up with TRBD1. The CDR3 has 17 amino acids. Germline V gene lookup returns CDR1 LGHNA and CDR2 YSLEER. Trimming at V came to 0 bases and at J to 6 bases, leaving 10 bases not matched to a gene. CDR3 DNA: TGCGCCAGCAGCCAAGATGCTTTTAAGGGGGCGTCCGGGGAGCTGTTTTTT. Its translation is CASSQDAFKGASGELFF.

V is TRBV7-2 and J is TRBJ2-7; maybe TRBD2 (5 bases). The CDR3 runs to 14 residues. The germline V and J ends were trimmed by 7 bases and 4 bases, with 17 bases remaining between them. Germline V gene lookup returns CDR1 SGHTA and CDR2 FQGNSA. DNA for the CDR3: TGTGCCAGCACCTACCGGACTGGATCTTACGAGCAGTACTTC. Protein sequence: CASTYRTGSYEQYF.

The chain has TRBV4-1 and TRBJ2-1; possible D gene TRBD2, 5 bases. The CDR3 consists of 16 residues. With 1 base removed from V and 7 bases from J, the gap between germline ends came to 17 bases. Germline lookup yields CDR1 MGHRA and CDR2 YSYEKL. The CDR3, as DNA: TGCGCCAGCAGCCAAGGAGGACTCAGCAGAGGGAATGAGCAGTTCTTC. Amino acid sequence: CASSQGGLSRGNEQFF.

This chain uses TRBV18 with TRBJ1-1, with D possibly matching TRBD1 (6 bases). Germline V lookup: CDR1 KGHSH, CDR2 LQKENI. Trimming shortened V by 1 base and J by 4 bases, and 16 bases separated the two germline ends. CDR3 length: 16 residues. In DNA form, the CDR3 reads TGTGCCAGCTCACCACTGGCGGGGGGGGGCCTCACTGAAGCTTTCTTT. Translation: CASSPLAGGGLTEAFF.

The chain uses TRBV10-3 and TRBJ2-4, with TRBD2 as a possible D gene (5 bases). Trimming shortened V by 8 bases and J by 10 bases, and 18 bases separated the two germline ends. The CDR3 is 13 residues long. Germline V gene sequence: CDR1 ENHRY, CDR2 SYGVKD. CDR3 nucleotide sequence: TGTGCCATCTCTCTTGAGGGTCACGGAATTCAGTACTTC. The encoded protein is CAISLEGHGIQYF.

The chain recombines TRBV28 with TRBJ1-2; 8 bases map to TRBD1. This CDR3 spans 11 amino acids. J lost 7 bases, V lost 5 bases, and 0 bases had no gene match. Germline V CDR1 and CDR2: MDHEN, SYDVKM. CDR3 coding DNA: TGTGCCAGCAGTACAGGGGGTGGCTACACCTTC. This sequence encodes CASSTGGGYTF.